This T cell receptor beta chain was sequenced for a study of Tregs in tolerant kidney transplant recipients. Germline CDR1 reads SEHNR; CDR2 reads FQNEAQ (reference sequence). CDR3 length equals 12 residues. Trimming took 7 bases from V and 6 from J, leaving 12 bases between them. Mixed chimerism was transient after nonmyeloablative marrow transplants from related graft donors. This clone came up a few times. Using immunoSEQ multiplex PCR, the repertoire was profiled, and TCRdb retains in-frame clones only, with some absent. The repertoire holds under 90,000 clones, with roughly nine tenths as singletons.

This chain joins TRBV7-9 and TRBJ1-2, with D possibly TRBD1 on 5 matching bases. The TCR originated in a human patient who received a combined kidney and bone marrow transplant. Some T cells may have come from the graft donor. The sequenced sample was CD4+ T cells from blood (PBMCs), obtained 24 months after the transplant. CDR3 sequence reads: CASNVGGNGYTF. The CDR3 DNA sequence: TGTGCCAGCAACGTGGGGGGGAATGGCTACACCTTC.